The next 29 T cell receptor beta chains were all read from a single sample in a study of blood T cells in healthy people across ages. Combining a sample-barcoded 5' primer with a J-beta primer mix, a second PCR ran for roughly 6 to 12 cycles. TCRdb reprocessed the 5' RACE reads via MiXCR and lists one record per CDR3 protein. The sample carries 800,000 or so distinct CDR3 sequences, about 42% recorded once. The material sequenced was blood. The source of these receptors is a man older than 75 in good health.

This chain connects TRBV29-1 to TRBJ2-3; tentative D call: TRBD2 (6 bases). The V gene's germline CDR1 is SQVTM and CDR2 ANQGSEA. This CDR3 region has 17 residues. Between the trimmed V and J ends, which lost 6 bases and 0 bases, there was a span of 22 bases. The CDR3 DNA follows: TGCAGCGTCCTGAAGTGGGAGGCCCGGGTTAGCACAGATACGCAGTATTTT. Its translation: CSVLKWEARVSTDTQYF.

This rearrangement joins TRBV15 to TRBJ2-6; 10 bases match TRBD1. The J segment lost 2 bases and the V segment lost 9 bases, leaving 10 bases of the junction unmatched. Germline-derived CDR1 and CDR2 are LNHNV and YYDKDF (reference sequence). CDR3 length equals 17 residues. CDR3 loop: CATRRQGAFTGANVLTF. The CDR3 coding sequence is TGTGCCACGAGAAGACAGGGGGCTTTTACTGGGGCCAACGTCCTGACTTTC.

The chain joins TRBV20-1 to TRBJ2-1; no clear D gene. V was shortened by 6 bases and J by 6 bases, with 6 bases between the two germline ends. The CDR3 loop spans 10 amino acids. Germline V lookup: CDR1 DFQATT, CDR2 SNEGSKA (reference sequence). CDR3 DNA sequence: TGCAGTGCCCGTTTCAATGAGCAGTTCTTC. It is translated as CSARFNEQFF.

This clonotype was found a few times. The V and J genes are TRBV11-2 and TRBJ1-4; D unresolved. With 2 bases removed from V and 7 bases from J, the gap between germline ends came to 5 bases. Germline V gene sequence: CDR1 SGHAT, CDR2 FQNNGV. CDR3 length: 12 amino acids. DNA for the CDR3: TGTGCCAGCAGCTTATTACGTGAAAAACTGTTTTTT. Protein: CASSLLREKLFF. The variable domain in full, completed from reference TRBV11-2 and TRBJ1-4, reads EAGVAQSPRYKIIEKRQSVAFWCNPISGHATLYWYQQILGQGPKLLIQFQNNGVVDDSQLPKDRFSAERLKGVDSTLKIQPAKLEDSAVYLCASSLLREKLFFGSGTQLSVL.

A few counts support this clonotype. The chain recombines TRBV12-3 or TRBV12-4 with TRBJ2-1, with D perhaps TRBD2 (7 bases). V gave up 4 bases and J gave up 0 bases, with 13 bases separating them. There are 16 residues in the CDR3. In nucleotides, the CDR3 is TGTGCCAGCAGTTCCGCGGGGGCAGACTCCTACAATGAGCAGTTCTTC. The encoded protein is CASSSAGADSYNEQFF.

For the CDR3, the DNA is TGTGCCAGCAGCCAGGACAGTAATGAGCAGTACTTC. Translation: CASSQDSNEQYF. The chain carries TRBV7-2 and TRBJ2-5, with D possibly being TRBD1 (6 bases). The CDR3 contains 12 residues. Trimming cost V 5 bases and J 11 bases, with 15 bases left between them. Germline V gene data show CDR1 as SGHTA and CDR2 as FQGNSA.

This clonotype was seen more than once but under ten times. The CDR3, as DNA: TGTGCCAGCAGTACCCCCATTGGGCGCAAAGAGACCCAGTACTTC. Translated, it gives CASSTPIGRKETQYF. This chain joins TRBV6-6 and TRBJ2-5; D not resolved. With 5 bases removed from V and 3 bases from J, the gap between germline ends came to 16 bases. This CDR3 is built from 15 residues. Germline V lookup: CDR1 MNHNY, CDR2 SVGAGI (reference sequence).

The rearrangement joins TRBV7-2 to TRBJ2-5, with 10 positions matching TRBD2. The better agreement between TRBJ2-7 and the DNA end casts doubt on the J call. The CDR3 consists of 14 residues. CDR1 is SGHTA and CDR2 is FQGNSA in the germline V gene. In DNA form, the CDR3 reads TGTGCCAGCAGGGGGGGACTAGCGAATTACGAGCAGTACTTC. This encodes CASRGGLANYEQYF.

The V gene is TRBV2, the J gene TRBJ2-5; D unclear. CDR1 SNHLY and CDR2 FYNNEI come from the germline V gene. The ends were cut back, 4 bases at V and 5 bases at J, with 14 bases in the middle. There are 14 residues in the CDR3. The CDR3 loop is CASSVVLFGETQYF. The CDR3 bases are TGTGCCAGCAGTGTAGTCCTGTTCGGGGAGACCCAGTACTTC. The entire variable domain, with the rest obtained from reference TRBV2 and TRBJ2-5, is as follows: EPEVTQTPSHQVTQMGQEVILRCVPISNHLYFYWYRQILGQKVEFLVSFYNNEISEKSEIFDDQFSVERPDGSNFTLKIRSTKLEDSAMYFCASSVVLFGETQYFGPGTRLLVL.

V is TRBV5-1 and J is TRBJ2-2; possible D gene TRBD1, 6 bases. The CDR3 is made up of 16 amino acids. The ends were cut back, 0 bases at V and 2 bases at J, with 11 bases in the middle. Germline V gene data show CDR1 as SGHRS and CDR2 as YFSETQ. The CDR3: CASSLEGTTNTGELFF. In DNA, the CDR3 is TGCGCCAGCAGCTTGGAAGGGACAACCAACACCGGGGAGCTGTTTTTT.

This rearrangement joins TRBV12-3 or TRBV12-4 to TRBJ2-3; the D gene is possibly TRBD1 (5 bases). V gave up 6 bases and J gave up 2 bases, with 15 bases separating them. The CDR3 covers 15 residues. The CDR3 bases are TGTGCCAGCAGACGGACAAGAGTCCTCACAGATACGCAGTATTTT. Protein: CASRRTRVLTDTQYF.

CDR3: CSYRPGGSTDTQYF. The CDR3 DNA sequence: TGCAGCTACAGGCCAGGGGGGAGTACAGATACGCAGTATTTT. V and J are TRBV29-1 and TRBJ2-3; a possible D gene is TRBD1 (7 bases). The germline gives CDR1 SQVTM, CDR2 ANQGSEA. The CDR3 is 14 residues long. With 8 bases removed from V and 3 bases from J, the gap between germline ends came to 18 bases.

This clonotype was seen a few times. V gene TRBV7-2 combines with J gene TRBJ2-7; D may correspond to TRBD1 or TRBD2 (5 bases each). CDR3 length equals 13 residues. The germline gives CDR1 SGHTA, CDR2 FQGNSA. The V and J ends lost 5 bases and 3 bases respectively, with 11 bases between them. The CDR3 here is CASSIGTIYEQYF. CDR3 DNA: TGTGCCAGCAGCATCGGGACCATCTACGAGCAGTACTTC.

V and J are TRBV20-1 and TRBJ2-7; D is uncertain. V was cut by 0 bases and J by 7 bases, with 19 bases left in between. Germline V gene lookup returns CDR1 DFQATT and CDR2 SNEGSKA (reference sequence). The CDR3 contains 15 residues. CDR3 sequence: CSARETGGPYNEQYF. The CDR3 DNA is TGCAGTGCTAGAGAAACCGGCGGTCCCTACAATGAGCAGTACTTC.

This clonotype was counted a few times. V is TRBV6-1 and J is TRBJ2-5, with a possible D match to TRBD2 (5 bases). The V and J ends lost 2 bases and 7 bases respectively, with 17 bases between them. The CDR3 extends over 15 amino acids. Germline V gene data show CDR1 as MNHNS and CDR2 as SASEGT. CDR3 bases: TGTGCCAGCAGTGAAATAAGCAGCTCTGAGGGGACCCAGTACTTC. Its protein is CASSEISSSEGTQYF.

This clonotype was recorded at least ten times. The rearrangement links TRBV4-3 to TRBJ2-2; D gene uncertain. Trimming pared 6 bases from V and 1 base from J, leaving 9 bases between. CDR3 length: 14 amino acids. Germline values: CDR1 LGHNA, CDR2 YSLEER. The CDR3 sequence: CASRQHLNTGELFF. CDR3 nucleotide sequence: TGCGCCAGCAGGCAACATTTGAACACCGGGGAGCTGTTTTTT.

V gene TRBV25-1 combines with J gene TRBJ2-1; D not resolved. CDR3 size: 13 residues. V was shortened by 7 bases and J by 4 bases, with 11 bases between the two germline ends. Germline loops: CDR1 MGHDK, CDR2 SYGVNS. The CDR3 nucleotides read TGTGCCAGCACGGGTTTCCTTTACAATGAGCAGTTCTTC. This translates into CASTGFLYNEQFF.

The chain links TRBV5-1 to TRBJ2-1; 8 positions match TRBD1. The CDR3 consists of 16 residues. V lost 3 bases and J lost 5; bases outside the gene matches: 10. Germline CDR1 SGHRS, CDR2 YFSETQ. CDR3 region: CASSSEGQAPNNEQFF. The CDR3 nucleotides read TGCGCCAGCAGCTCAGAGGGACAGGCTCCGAACAATGAGCAGTTCTTC. Combining the CDR3 with reference TRBV5-1 and TRBJ2-1 gives the whole variable domain KAGVTQTPRYLIKTRGQQVTLSCSPISGHRSVSWYQQTPGQGLQFLFEYFSETQRNKGNFPGRFSGRQFSNSRSEMNVSTLELGDSALYLCASSSEGQAPNNEQFFGPGTRLTVL.

The chain joins TRBV18 to TRBJ2-5; 9 nucleotides line up with TRBD1. Judging by the DNA end, TRBJ2-7 fits better; the J call may be wrong. Germline lookup yields CDR1 KGHSH and CDR2 LQKENI. This CDR3 comprises 15 residues. The CDR3 coding sequence is TGTGCCAGCTCACCTCTGGGACAGGGAAAGGTCGAGCAGTACTTC. Its protein product is CASSPLGQGKVEQYF.

The chain employs TRBV2 and TRBJ2-7; D unclear. Trimming removed 4 bases from V and 1 base from J, with 11 bases in between. CDR1 and CDR2 (germline): SNHLY, FYNNEI. The CDR3 is 14 amino acids. The CDR3 sequence is CASSGNSISYEQYF. CDR3 sequence (DNA): TGTGCCAGCAGTGGTAACAGTATTTCCTACGAGCAGTACTTC.

The V gene is TRBV7-2, the J gene TRBJ2-2, with TRBD2 identical over 11 bases. Per germline, CDR1 SGHTA and CDR2 FQGNSA. Trimming removed 5 bases from V and 7 bases from J; junction bases left unmatched: 9. This CDR3 comprises 16 residues. The CDR3 DNA is TGTGCCAGCAGCACCGGGACTAGCGGCAGGAACGGGGAGCTGTTTTTT. This codes for CASSTGTSGRNGELFF.

The rearrangement uses TRBV2 and TRBJ1-2; D unresolved. The germline V and J ends were trimmed by 5 bases and 0 bases, with 7 bases remaining between them. CDR3 size: 13 residues. The germline V gene has CDR1 SNHLY and CDR2 FYNNEI. The CDR3 here is CASSRQANYGYTF. In nucleotides, the CDR3 is TGTGCCAGCAGTAGGCAAGCTAACTATGGCTACACCTTC.

In its sample, this clonotype was seen a few times. This chain joins TRBV12-3 or TRBV12-4 and TRBJ2-7, with TRBD2 matching over 13 bases. The CDR3 extends over 15 amino acids. Germline trimming cut 6 bases from V and 4 bases from J; bases unmatched to any gene: 6. CDR3 sequence (DNA): TGTGCCAGCAGCAAACTAGCGGGAGGGCCTTACGAGCAGTACTTC. This encodes CASSKLAGGPYEQYF.

V and J are TRBV6-6 and TRBJ1-2; D unclear. From germline, CDR1 is MNHNY and CDR2 SVGAGI (reference sequence). The CDR3 is 14 amino acids. Trimming took off 7 bases at V and 1 base at J, with 13 bases between the two ends. In DNA form, the CDR3 reads TGTGCCAGCACCGCGGCGGATCATAACTATGGCTACACCTTC. It specifies CASTAADHNYGYTF.

This clonotype was detected only a few times. The CDR3 reads CATSAEIPETQYF. The DNA for the CDR3 is TGTGCCACCAGCGCAGAGATACCAGAGACCCAGTACTTC. The chain employs TRBV15 and TRBJ2-5, with no clear D. The germline V and J ends were trimmed by 5 bases and 4 bases, with 11 bases remaining between them. CDR1 LNHNV and CDR2 YYDKDF come from the germline V gene (reference sequence). This CDR3 has 13 residues. Full variable domain (remainder filled in from reference TRBV15 and TRBJ2-5): DAMVIQNPRYQVTQFGKPVTLSCSQTLNHNVMYWYQQKSSQAPKLLFHYYDKDFNNEADTPDNFQSRRPNTSFCFLDIRSPGLGDTAMYLCATSAEIPETQYFGPGTRLLVL.

The chain combines TRBV25-1 with TRBJ2-1, with 9 bases that match TRBD2. The CDR3 sequence is 17 residues long. CDR1 and CDR2 (germline): MGHDK, SYGVNS. The V and J ends lost 0 bases and 2 bases, in that order; junction bases with no gene match: 5. The CDR3 spells CASSEYGGRATYNEQFF. CDR3 sequence (DNA): TGTGCCAGCAGTGAATATGGCGGGAGGGCTACCTACAATGAGCAGTTCTTC.

Many counts were recorded for this clonotype. The chain combines TRBV25-1 with TRBJ1-2; 11 positions agree with TRBD1. The junction had 7 bases not matched to a gene; V was cut back by 2 bases and J by 2 bases. The CDR3 covers 17 residues. Looked up from germline, CDR1 is MGHDK and CDR2 is SYGVNS. The CDR3 DNA reads as TGTGCCAGCAGTGAACCGGGACAGGGGGAAAGAAACTATGGCTACACCTTC. Encoded protein: CASSEPGQGERNYGYTF.

There are many counts of this clonotype. The gene calls are TRBV3-1 and TRBJ2-5, with unresolved D. V was clipped by 0 bases and J by 3 bases, with 5 bases between them. The CDR3 sequence is 13 residues long. Germline CDR1 is LGHDT and CDR2 is YNNKEL (reference sequence). The CDR3 reads CASSQDPEETQYF. The CDR3, as DNA: TGTGCCAGCAGCCAAGATCCGGAAGAGACCCAGTACTTC.

This rearrangement joins TRBV12-3 or TRBV12-4 to TRBJ2-5; 10 nucleotides align to TRBD2. Trimming at V came to 0 bases and at J to 11 bases, leaving 12 bases not matched to a gene. CDR3 size: 16 residues. The CDR3 DNA follows: TGTGCCAGCAGTTTAGCAACTAGCGGGACATACAATGAGCAGTACTTC. Translating it yields CASSLATSGTYNEQYF.